The present T cell receptor beta chain was sequenced within a study of cytomegalovirus exposure and HLA in healthy donors. Study-level information: Previous work identified 120 million or so unique TCR beta sequences from about 200 million T cells.

This PCR relied on a set of 60 Vbeta primers and 13 Jbeta primers. The assay was immunoSEQ multiplex PCR, and TCRdb's table has in-frame clones only and misses some. The sample holds 100,000 to 150,000 clones, roughly 79% seen once. Sequencing input: PBMCs. This clonotype originated in a woman aged 18-35 years in good health and CMV-seronegative.

This chain's CDR3 is CASSPRRGEQFF. As DNA, the CDR3 is TGTGCCAGCAGTCCCCGGCGGGGTGAGCAGTTCTTC. V gene TRBV6-6 combines with J gene TRBJ2-1, with TRBD2 as a possible D gene (6 bases). Germline CDR1 MNHNY, CDR2 SVGAGI (reference sequence). V lost 5 bases and J 9 bases, leaving 11 bases between the germline ends. The CDR3 is made up of 12 amino acids.